This T cell receptor (beta chain) was identified in a study of cytomegalovirus exposure and HLA in healthy donors. Study-level findings and limits: In presence/absence analyses, roughly uniform sequencing depth across donors was assumed.

With 60 Vbeta and 13 Jbeta primers, the PCR was carried out. Repertoires were generated with immunoSEQ multiplex PCR, while TCRdb's copy carries only in-frame clones and drops some. In the table there are some 170,000 clones, approximately 80% of which are singletons. As for this clone: The antigen remains unidentified.

The clonotype was recovered from a woman aged 25 to 39 in good health and CMV-seropositive. The specimen sequenced was PBMCs.

DNA for the CDR3: TGTGCCAGTACTCAAGGACAGTACACTGAAGCTTTCTTT. Residues: CASTQGQYTEAFF. The chain is built from TRBV19 and TRBJ1-1; possible D gene TRBD1, 6 bases. Trimming removed 7 bases from V and 3 bases from J, with 12 bases in between. The CDR3 runs to 13 residues. Germline assignment: CDR1 LNHDA and CDR2 SQIVND (reference sequence).